The 25 T cell receptor beta chains in this list originate from one sample, sequenced in a study of shared T cell receptors in the human thymus. Only in-frame clones appear in the TCRdb table, and some are missing; sequencing was by immunoSEQ multiplex PCR. The sample contains about 380,000 clones, roughly 94% of which appear only once. Sequenced sample: thymocytes. The receptors stem from a human donor.

CDR3 loop: CASSKKSGGPHEQYF. Written as DNA, the CDR3 is TGTGCCAGCAGCAAAAAGTCGGGAGGGCCCCACGAGCAGTACTTC. This chain links TRBV21-1 with TRBJ2-7; TRBD2 was called by the table and not checked on the DNA. TRBV21-1 is noted as a pseudogene. This CDR3 contains 15 residues.

V gene TRBV18 combines with J gene TRBJ2-5; maybe TRBD2 (6 bases). Gene TRBJ2-7 matches the end of the DNA better, so the J call may be wrong. Germline V gene data show CDR1 as KGHSH and CDR2 as LQKENI. The CDR3 consists of 14 residues. The CDR3 region has the DNA TGTGCCAGCTCACGCGGGCCGACGGGGGACGAGCAGTACTTC. Protein: CASSRGPTGDEQYF.

The V and J genes are TRBV7-6 and TRBJ2-4; 7 bases match TRBD1. This CDR3 contains 15 residues. V lost 1 base, J lost 1 base, and 1 base stayed unmatched. Per the germline V gene, CDR1 is SGHVS and CDR2 is FNYEAQ. The CDR3 region is CASSLVRGAKNIQYF. The CDR3 bases are TGTGCCAGCAGCTTAGTCAGGGGGGCCAAAAACATTCAGTACTTC. The entire variable domain, with the rest obtained from reference TRBV7-6 and TRBJ2-4, is as follows: GAGVSQSPRYKVTKRGQDVALRCDPISGHVSLYWYRQALGQGPEFLTYFNYEAQQDKSGLPNDRFSAERPEGSISTLTIQRTEQRDSAMYRCASSLVRGAKNIQYFGAGTRLSVL.

This chain uses TRBV19 with TRBJ2-5; D possibly corresponds to TRBD2 (7 bases). In germline, CDR1 is LNHDA, CDR2 SQIVND (reference sequence). The CDR3 totals 13 residues. V shed 5 bases and J shed 1 base, with 8 bases lying between them. CDR3 in amino acids: CASSGGAQETQYF. The CDR3, as DNA: TGTGCCAGTAGTGGGGGGGCCCAAGAGACCCAGTACTTC. Together with reference TRBV19 and TRBJ2-5, the CDR3 gives the full variable domain: DGGITQSPKYLFRKEGQNVTLSCEQNLNHDAMYWYRQDPGQGLRLIYYSQIVNDFQKGDIAEGYSVSREKKESFPLTVTSAQKNPTAFYLCASSGGAQETQYFGPGTRLLVL.

This clone was seen more than once but under ten times. The chain uses TRBV27 and TRBJ2-1, with D uncertain. This CDR3 is 12 amino acids long. The ends were cut back, 0 bases at V and 6 bases at J, with 3 bases in the middle. CDR1 MNHEY and CDR2 SMNVEV come from the germline V gene (reference sequence). In nucleotides, the CDR3 is TGTGCCAGCAGTTTATCCCCCAATGAGCAGTTCTTC. This translates into CASSLSPNEQFF.

The J gene is TRBJ1-5, the V gene TRBV19; D is possibly TRBD1 (6 bases). In germline, CDR1 is LNHDA, CDR2 SQIVND (reference sequence). The ends were cut back, 4 bases at V and 2 bases at J, with 12 bases in the middle. The CDR3 covers 15 residues. For the CDR3, the DNA is TGTGCCAGTAGTAAGGGGGGCAGGGGCAATCAGCCCCAGCATTTT. This codes for CASSKGGRGNQPQHF.

This clone was observed once. This rearrangement joins TRBV28 to TRBJ1-2; the D gene is possibly TRBD1 (5 bases). CDR1 is MDHEN and CDR2 is SYDVKM in the germline V gene. V shed 5 bases and J shed 4 bases, with 20 bases lying between them. This CDR3 has 16 amino acids. CDR3 nucleotides: TGTGCCAGCAGTCGGGGACCGTTTGACAGTATCTATGGCTACACCTTC. This sequence encodes CASSRGPFDSIYGYTF.

The chain carries TRBV30 and TRBJ2-7; 10 bases fit TRBD1. This CDR3 comprises 19 residues. Germline CDR1 reads GTSNPN; CDR2 reads SVGIG (reference sequence). V trimming: 0 bases; J trimming: 0 bases; junction bases outside the gene matches: 14. The CDR3 sequence is CAWSVQGDRGMDNSYEQYF. CDR3 DNA: TGTGCCTGGAGTGTACAGGGGGACAGGGGAATGGATAACTCCTACGAGCAGTACTTC.

The rearrangement uses TRBV19 and TRBJ2-2; tentatively, D is TRBD1 or TRBD2 (5 bases each). Germline-derived CDR1 and CDR2 are LNHDA and SQIVND (reference sequence). The V and J ends lost 6 bases and 3 bases respectively, with 14 bases between them. The CDR3 has 15 amino acids. For the CDR3, the DNA is TGTGCCAGTAGATTAGGGACCCAGGACACCGGGGAGCTGTTTTTT. Translated, it gives CASRLGTQDTGELFF.

The V gene is TRBV7-6, the J gene TRBJ2-5; tentatively, D is TRBD2 (5 bases). Germline V gene data show CDR1 as SGHVS and CDR2 as FNYEAQ. V was cut by 5 bases and J by 5 bases, with 12 bases left in between. The CDR3 has 13 residues. CDR3 nucleotide sequence: TGTGCCAGCAGCCCTCGGAGGCCGGAGACCCAGTACTTC. This translates into CASSPRRPETQYF.

This sequence joins TRBV11-2 and TRBJ2-7; perhaps TRBD2 as D (6 bases). CDR1 and CDR2 (germline): SGHAT, FQNNGV. The germline V and J ends were trimmed by 1 base and 1 base, with 23 bases remaining between them. This CDR3 has 19 amino acids. The CDR3 spells CASSLGAGQGTGVSYEQYF. The CDR3 DNA sequence: TGTGCCAGCAGCTTAGGCGCCGGGCAGGGAACGGGGGTTTCCTACGAGCAGTACTTC.

The sample holds one count of this clone. The V call is TRBV6-4, the J call TRBJ2-2; the D is unclear. V lost 1 base, J lost 5 bases, and 17 bases lay in between. The germline CDR1 and CDR2 sequences are MRHNA and SNTAGT. The CDR3 runs 17 residues. The CDR3 protein is CASSDLPGPRPTGELFF. CDR3 sequence (DNA): TGTGCCAGCAGTGACTTACCGGGCCCCCGACCAACCGGGGAGCTGTTTTTT.

The rearrangement links TRBV5-1 to TRBJ2-7; D may be TRBD2 (6 bases). Deletions cut 1 base from V and 0 bases from J, with 8 bases between. The CDR3 consists of 14 residues. Looked up from germline, CDR1 is SGHRS and CDR2 is YFSETQ. CDR3 residues: CASSLTGSSYEQYF. CDR3 coding DNA: TGCGCCAGCAGCTTGACCGGGAGCTCCTACGAGCAGTACTTC.

This chain links TRBV10-1 with TRBJ2-7; 11 bases map to TRBD2. J was trimmed by 2 bases and V by 4 bases; bases with no gene match: 4. Germline CDR1 WNHNN, CDR2 SYGVQD (reference sequence). This CDR3 has 15 amino acids. CDR3 sequence: CASSGTGLAAYEQYF. In DNA form, the CDR3 reads TGCGCCAGCAGTGGCACGGGACTAGCGGCCTACGAGCAGTACTTC.

The genes are TRBV6-1 and TRBJ1-1, with 7 bases fitting TRBD1. This CDR3 has 15 amino acids. J gave up 7 bases and V 4 bases, and 12 bases lay outside the gene matches. Per the germline V gene, CDR1 is MNHNS and CDR2 is SASEGT. Here the CDR3 reads CASSAYPGGVGEAFF. CDR3 DNA: TGTGCCAGCAGTGCATATCCAGGGGGGGTCGGTGAAGCTTTCTTT.

The chain carries TRBV11-1 and TRBJ1-2, with 12 positions matching TRBD1. This CDR3 spans 14 amino acids. CDR1 SGHAT and CDR2 FQDESV come from the germline V gene (reference sequence). Trimming took 4 bases from V and 6 from J; bases not matched to a gene: 3. CDR3 nucleotides: TGTGCCAGCAGCTCCCGGGACAGGGGGCATGGCTACACCTTC. Encoded protein: CASSSRDRGHGYTF. The whole variable domain, remainder taken from reference TRBV11-1 and TRBJ1-2, is EAEVAQSPRYKITEKSQAVAFWCDPISGHATLYWYRQILGQGPELLVQFQDESVVDDSQLPKDRFSAERLKGVDSTLKIQPAELGDSAMYLCASSSRDRGHGYTFGSGTRLTVV.

The chain links TRBV30 to TRBJ2-5; possibly TRBD2 for D (6 bases). CDR1 and CDR2 (germline): GTSNPN, SVGIG (reference sequence). The CDR3 contains 11 residues. The CDR3 protein is CVFRLGETQYF. The CDR3 nucleotides read TGTGTCTTTAGACTAGGAGAGACCCAGTACTTC.

J is TRBJ2-2 and V is TRBV19; a possible D gene is TRBD1 (6 bases). Germline loops: CDR1 LNHDA, CDR2 SQIVND (reference sequence). Trimming removed 10 bases from V and 5 bases from J, with 20 bases in between. The CDR3 length is 15 residues. CDR3 amino acids: CATSRTDFPTGELFF. CDR3 nucleotides: TGTGCCACCTCCCGGACAGATTTCCCGACCGGGGAGCTGTTTTTT. The full variable domain, with the rest looked up from reference TRBV19 and TRBJ2-2, is DGGITQSPKYLFRKEGQNVTLSCEQNLNHDAMYWYRQDPGQGLRLIYYSQIVNDFQKGDIAEGYSVSREKKESFPLTVTSAQKNPTAFYLCATSRTDFPTGELFFGEGSRLTVL.

V is TRBV5-4 and J is TRBJ2-1; D ambiguous. This CDR3 is built from 12 residues. V dropped 4 bases and J dropped 5 bases, with 7 bases sitting between them. Germline values: CDR1 SGHNT, CDR2 YYREEE (reference sequence). This CDR3 reads CASSTTDNEQFF. CDR3 in DNA: TGTGCCAGCAGCACGACTGACAATGAGCAGTTCTTC.

The V gene is TRBV19, the J gene TRBJ2-7; the D gene could be TRBD1 or TRBD2 (5 bases each). Per germline, CDR1 LNHDA and CDR2 SQIVND (reference sequence). CDR3 size: 16 residues. Trimming shortened V by 4 bases and J by 3 bases, and 19 bases separated the two germline ends. CDR3 coding DNA: TGTGCCAGTAGTACCCTCCCCGCAGTGGGGGTCTACGAGCAGTACTTC. As protein: CASSTLPAVGVYEQYF.

This clone appeared once. V usage is TRBV6-4 and J usage is TRBJ2-3; the D gene is possibly TRBD2 (5 bases). Germline CDR1 is MRHNA and CDR2 is SNTAGT. Trimming removed 5 bases at V and 2 bases at J, with 20 bases between. The CDR3 runs 17 residues. The CDR3 region has the DNA TGTGCCAGCAGTCCGGAGGAGCGACAACCCAACACAGATACGCAGTATTTT. Protein product: CASSPEERQPNTDTQYF.

The chain recombines TRBV10-2 with TRBJ1-1, with 7 bases that match TRBD1. This CDR3 region has 17 residues. V lost 4 bases to trimming and J lost 1 base; unmatched junction nucleotides: 12. Germline CDR1 and CDR2: WSHSY and SAAADI. The CDR3 here is CASSGDRDKRRNTEAFF. DNA of the CDR3: TGCGCCAGCAGTGGAGACAGGGATAAAAGGCGGAACACTGAAGCTTTCTTT.

This clone was detected only once. The chain is built from TRBV2 and TRBJ1-2; TRBD1 matches 12 bases. The CDR3 has 16 amino acids. The V gene end was trimmed by 1 base and the J gene end by 4 bases; junction bases not matched to a gene: 4. Germline loops: CDR1 SNHLY, CDR2 FYNNEI. The CDR3 nucleotides are TGTGCCAGCAGTGAAGGGGACAGGGGGCTCGTCTATGGCTACACCTTC. Translating gives CASSEGDRGLVYGYTF.

In regard to this clone: In the same sample, other DNA sequences code for this CDR3. The gene calls are TRBV20-1 and TRBJ2-7; the D call may be TRBD1 or TRBD2 (7 bases each). The V end lost 6 bases, the J end lost 4 bases, and 10 bases lay between the germline ends. CDR1 is DFQATT, CDR2 SNEGSKA, per germline (reference sequence). CDR3 length: 11 amino acids. The CDR3 DNA sequence: TGCAGTGCCAGGGGGGGGTACGAGCAGTACTTC. Its translation is CSARGGYEQYF.

V usage is TRBV27 and J usage is TRBJ2-1, with TRBD1 as a possible D gene (7 bases). CDR3 length: 15 residues. Germline CDR1 reads MNHEY; CDR2 reads SMNVEV (reference sequence). Trimming stripped 5 bases from V and 4 bases from J, with 15 bases between. CDR3 in DNA: TGTGCCAGCAGTACTTACAGGGGACTGTACAATGAGCAGTTCTTC. It encodes CASSTYRGLYNEQFF.